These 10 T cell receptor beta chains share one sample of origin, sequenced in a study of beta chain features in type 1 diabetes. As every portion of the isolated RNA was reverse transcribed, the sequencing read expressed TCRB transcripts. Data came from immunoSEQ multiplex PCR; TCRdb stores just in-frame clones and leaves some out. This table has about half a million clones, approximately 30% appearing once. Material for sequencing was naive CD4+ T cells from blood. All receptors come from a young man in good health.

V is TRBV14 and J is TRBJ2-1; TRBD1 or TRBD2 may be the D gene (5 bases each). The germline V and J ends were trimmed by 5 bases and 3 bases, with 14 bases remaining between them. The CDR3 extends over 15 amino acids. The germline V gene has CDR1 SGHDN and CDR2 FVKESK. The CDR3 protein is CASSSPGPNYNEQFF. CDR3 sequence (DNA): TGTGCCAGCAGCTCGCCGGGACCTAACTACAATGAGCAGTTCTTC.

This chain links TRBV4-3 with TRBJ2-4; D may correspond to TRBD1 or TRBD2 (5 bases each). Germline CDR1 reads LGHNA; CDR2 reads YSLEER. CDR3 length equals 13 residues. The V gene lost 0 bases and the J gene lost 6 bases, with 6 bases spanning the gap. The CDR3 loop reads CASSQDGGNIQYF. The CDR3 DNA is TGCGCCAGCAGCCAAGATGGGGGAAACATTCAGTACTTC.

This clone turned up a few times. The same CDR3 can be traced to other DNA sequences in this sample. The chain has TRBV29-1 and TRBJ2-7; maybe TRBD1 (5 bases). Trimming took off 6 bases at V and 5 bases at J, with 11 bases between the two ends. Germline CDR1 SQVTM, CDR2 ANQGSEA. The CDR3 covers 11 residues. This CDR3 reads CSVGRQDEQYF. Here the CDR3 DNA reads TGCAGCGTGGGGCGTCAGGACGAGCAGTACTTC.

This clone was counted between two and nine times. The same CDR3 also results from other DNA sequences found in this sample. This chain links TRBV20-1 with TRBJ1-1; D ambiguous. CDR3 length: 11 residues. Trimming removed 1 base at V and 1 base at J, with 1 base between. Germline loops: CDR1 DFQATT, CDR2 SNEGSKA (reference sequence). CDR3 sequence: CSARGNTEAFF. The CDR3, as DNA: TGCAGTGCTAGAGGGAACACTGAAGCTTTCTTT.

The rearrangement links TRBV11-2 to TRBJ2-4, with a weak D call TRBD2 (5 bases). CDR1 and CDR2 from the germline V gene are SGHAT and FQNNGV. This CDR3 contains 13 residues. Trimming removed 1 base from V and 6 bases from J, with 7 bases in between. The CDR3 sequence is CASSLGEPNIQYF. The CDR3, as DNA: TGTGCCAGCAGCTTAGGGGAGCCAAACATTCAGTACTTC.

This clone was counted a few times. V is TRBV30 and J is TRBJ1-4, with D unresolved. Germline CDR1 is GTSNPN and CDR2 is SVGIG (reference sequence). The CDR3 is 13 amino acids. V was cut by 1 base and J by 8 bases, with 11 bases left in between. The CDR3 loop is CAWSGNYEEKLFF. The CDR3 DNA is TGTGCCTGGAGTGGAAACTACGAGGAAAAACTGTTTTTT.

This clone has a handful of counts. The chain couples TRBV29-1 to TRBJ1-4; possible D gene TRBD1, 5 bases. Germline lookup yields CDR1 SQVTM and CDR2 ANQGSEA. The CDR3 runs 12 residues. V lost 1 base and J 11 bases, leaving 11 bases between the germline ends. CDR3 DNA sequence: TGCAGCGTTGAAGCGCCGGGGGGGAAACTGTTTTTT. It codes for CSVEAPGGKLFF.

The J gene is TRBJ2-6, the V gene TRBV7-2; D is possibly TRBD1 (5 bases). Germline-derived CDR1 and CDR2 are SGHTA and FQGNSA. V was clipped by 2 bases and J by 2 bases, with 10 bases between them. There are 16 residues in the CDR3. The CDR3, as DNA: TGTGCCAGCAGCTTAAAAGGGGTAACTGGGGCCAACGTCCTGACTTTC. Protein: CASSLKGVTGANVLTF.

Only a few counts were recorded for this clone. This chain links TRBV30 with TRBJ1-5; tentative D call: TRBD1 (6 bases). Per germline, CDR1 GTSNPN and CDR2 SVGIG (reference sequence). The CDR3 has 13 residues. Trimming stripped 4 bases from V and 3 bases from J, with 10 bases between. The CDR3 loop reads CAWKGTINQPQHF. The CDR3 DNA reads TGTGCCTGGAAGGGGACAATCAATCAGCCCCAGCATTTT.

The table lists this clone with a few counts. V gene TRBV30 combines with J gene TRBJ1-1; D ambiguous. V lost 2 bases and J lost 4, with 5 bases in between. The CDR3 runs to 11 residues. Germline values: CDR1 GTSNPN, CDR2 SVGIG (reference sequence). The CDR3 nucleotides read TGTGCCTGGAGTTTCAGCACTGAAGCTTTCTTT. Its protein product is CAWSFSTEAFF.